These 24 T cell receptor beta chains were sequenced from one sample in a study of blood T cells in healthy people across ages. Sample-barcoded 5' priming and a J-beta primer mix drove a second PCR of about 6 to 11 cycles. One entry per CDR3 protein results from TCRdb running MiXCR on the 5' RACE reads. The table has around 2 million distinct CDR3 sequences, about two fifths seen once. The sequencing input was blood. The receptors originated from a human donor in good health.

The rearrangement joins TRBV20-1 to TRBJ2-7; D possibly corresponds to TRBD1 (5 bases). The CDR3 has 12 residues. Germline CDR1 reads DFQATT; CDR2 reads SNEGSKA (reference sequence). The CDR3 nucleotides read TGCAGCCCCTCCAGGGATTCCTACGAGCAGTACTTC. It specifies CSPSRDSYEQYF.

The rearrangement uses TRBV7-8 and TRBJ1-5; D gene uncertain. The germline gives CDR1 SGHVS, CDR2 FQNEAQ. CDR3 size: 16 residues. Trimming removed 2 bases at V and 7 bases at J, with 18 bases between. In DNA form, the CDR3 reads TGTGCCAGCAGCTTAAACCGGGATCTTACCAGGCAGCCCCAGCATTTT. Translation: CASSLNRDLTRQPQHF.

This clonotype was counted between two and nine times. The chain couples TRBV5-1 to TRBJ1-2; D is possibly TRBD1 (6 bases). Trimming shortened V by 2 bases and J by 8 bases, and 19 bases separated the two germline ends. From germline, CDR1 is SGHRS and CDR2 YFSETQ. The CDR3 consists of 15 residues. The CDR3 protein is CASSFDAGDSSGYTF. The CDR3 bases are TGCGCCAGCAGCTTTGACGCAGGGGACTCTAGCGGCTACACCTTC. The full variable domain, rest sourced from reference TRBV5-1 and TRBJ1-2, is KAGVTQTPRYLIKTRGQQVTLSCSPISGHRSVSWYQQTPGQGLQFLFEYFSETQRNKGNFPGRFSGRQFSNSRSEMNVSTLELGDSALYLCASSFDAGDSSGYTFGSGTRLTVV.

This clonotype was detected a few times. The chain has TRBV20-1 and TRBJ1-1, with 7 bases that match TRBD1. This CDR3 spans 14 amino acids. Germline values: CDR1 DFQATT, CDR2 SNEGSKA (reference sequence). V gave up 1 base and J gave up 3 bases; unmatched junction bases: 5. The CDR3 region has the DNA TGCAGTGCTAGAGCCCAGGGGGTGGACACTGAAGCTTTCTTT. Its protein is CSARAQGVDTEAFF.

The chain couples TRBV28 to TRBJ1-1; D call uncertain. The CDR3 runs to 14 residues. Germline CDR1 MDHEN, CDR2 SYDVKM. V lost 1 base, J lost 0 bases, and 6 bases lay in between. As DNA, the CDR3 is TGTGCCAGCAGTTTATTTACGGTGAACACTGAAGCTTTCTTT. Its translation: CASSLFTVNTEAFF.

This chain links TRBV20-1 with TRBJ1-1; weak D call: TRBD1 (5 bases). Per the germline V gene, CDR1 is DFQATT and CDR2 is SNEGSKA (reference sequence). Deletions cut 6 bases from V and 10 bases from J, with 15 bases between. The CDR3 runs 11 residues. CDR3 nucleotide sequence: TGCAGTGCCCCCCTGGGGGAAACAGCTTTCTTT. Its protein is CSAPLGETAFF.

The chain uses TRBV13 and TRBJ1-2, with D uncertain. CDR1 is PRHDT, CDR2 FYEKMQ, per germline (reference sequence). There are 18 residues in the CDR3. The ends were cut back, 1 base at V and 3 bases at J, with 21 bases in the middle. The CDR3 nucleotides are TGTGCCAGCAGCTTAGTGGGCCCTTGGCGGGCGAAAGACTATGGCTACACCTTC. It yields the protein CASSLVGPWRAKDYGYTF.

Ten or more counts support this clonotype. The chain joins TRBV6-1 to TRBJ2-7; D gene unclear. CDR1 and CDR2 (germline): MNHNS, SASEGT. V was trimmed by 1 base and J by 2 bases, leaving 6 bases between them. The CDR3 is 13 amino acids. The CDR3 here is CASSEGTAYEQYF. In DNA, the CDR3 is TGTGCCAGCAGTGAAGGAACAGCCTACGAGCAGTACTTC.

This chain connects TRBV7-9 to TRBJ2-1; no clear D. The germline CDR1 and CDR2 sequences are SEHNR and FQNEAQ (reference sequence). The V gene lost 5 bases and the J gene lost 0 bases, with 11 bases spanning the gap. This CDR3 has 15 residues. In DNA, the CDR3 is TGTGCCAGCAGCCCGGCGATGAGCTCCTACAATGAGCAGTTCTTC. This encodes CASSPAMSSYNEQFF.

V is TRBV29-1 and J is TRBJ1-1; 7 nucleotides match TRBD1. Germline CDR1 and CDR2: SQVTM and ANQGSEA. Unmatched junction bases numbered 3, after V lost 4 bases and J lost 4 bases. CDR3 size: 12 residues. CDR3 region: CSVVKGATEAFF. CDR3 DNA sequence: TGCAGCGTTGTAAAGGGGGCCACTGAAGCTTTCTTT.

This clonotype was recorded only once. Just one base apart from a much larger clone, this may be a read error. The chain couples TRBV11-2 to TRBJ2-7, with D possibly called TRBD1 or TRBD2 (5 bases each). The ends were cut back, 4 bases at V and 6 bases at J, with 16 bases in the middle. The CDR3 has 14 residues. The germline gives CDR1 SGHAT, CDR2 FQNNGV. CDR3 in amino acids: CASSSARGCGEQYF. CDR3 coding DNA: TGTGCCAGCAGCTCCGCACGGGGCTGTGGCGAGCAGTACTTC.

Only one count was recorded for this clonotype. The chain carries TRBV11-1 and TRBJ2-1; TRBD2 might be the D (6 bases). There are 15 residues in the CDR3. Germline CDR1 reads SGHAT; CDR2 reads FQDESV (reference sequence). V shed 4 bases and J shed 9 bases, with 19 bases lying between them. The CDR3 sequence: CASSSLASVYIEQFF. CDR3 DNA: TGTGCCAGCAGCTCCCTAGCGTCTGTTTATATTGAGCAGTTCTTC. The whole variable domain, remainder taken from reference TRBV11-1 and TRBJ2-1, is EAEVAQSPRYKITEKSQAVAFWCDPISGHATLYWYRQILGQGPELLVQFQDESVVDDSQLPKDRFSAERLKGVDSTLKIQPAELGDSAMYLCASSSLASVYIEQFFGPGTRLTVL.

This clonotype was observed once. The J gene is TRBJ1-1, the V gene TRBV7-2; the D is unclear. The germline gives CDR1 SGHTA, CDR2 FQGNSA. Trimming removed 5 bases from V and 2 bases from J, with 9 bases in between. The CDR3 extends over 13 amino acids. CDR3 residues: CASSQFFNTEAFF. CDR3 bases: TGTGCCAGCAGCCAATTCTTCAACACTGAAGCTTTCTTT.

This chain joins TRBV6-6 and TRBJ2-7; 8 positions match TRBD2. The CDR3 is 16 residues long. V trimming: 2 bases; J trimming: 2 bases; junction bases outside the gene matches: 8. CDR1 MNHNY and CDR2 SVGAGI come from the germline V gene (reference sequence). The CDR3 DNA is TGTGCCAGCAGTTACGGCCGCAGCGGGGGTACCTACGAGCAGTACTTC. Its protein product is CASSYGRSGGTYEQYF.

V usage is TRBV5-1 and J usage is TRBJ1-1; no clear D. The V end was cut by 2 bases, the J end by 4 bases, with 12 bases between. This CDR3 has 14 residues. In germline, CDR1 is SGHRS, CDR2 YFSETQ. For the CDR3, the DNA is TGCGCCAGCAGCTTCTCCGTAGATGGCACTGAAGCTTTCTTT. This gives the protein CASSFSVDGTEAFF.

The rearrangement joins TRBV4-2 to TRBJ2-5; D may be TRBD1 (8 bases). This CDR3 is 15 amino acids long. Germline lookup yields CDR1 LGHNA and CDR2 YNFKEQ. V lost 2 bases to trimming and J lost 5 bases, with 15 bases between them. CDR3 amino acids: CASSQSTGEGETQYF. CDR3 in DNA: TGTGCCAGCAGCCAATCGACAGGGGAGGGGGAGACCCAGTACTTC.

This sequence joins TRBV29-1 and TRBJ1-1; D remains ambiguous. V shed 4 bases and J shed 3 bases, with 9 bases lying between them. The CDR3 covers 12 residues. From germline, CDR1 is SQVTM and CDR2 ANQGSEA. In DNA form, the CDR3 reads TGCAGCGTTGTTCGGACCGACACTGAAGCTTTCTTT. This encodes CSVVRTDTEAFF. Together with reference TRBV29-1 and TRBJ1-1, the CDR3 gives the full variable domain: SAVISQKPSRDICQRGTSLTIQCQVDSQVTMMFWYRQQPGQSLTLIATANQGSEATYESGFVIDKFPISRPNLTFSTLTVSNMSPEDSSIYLCSVVRTDTEAFFGQGTRLTVV.

The chain combines TRBV4-3 with TRBJ2-7; no clear D. The germline V gene encodes CDR1 LGHNA and CDR2 YSLEER. With 0 bases removed from V and 2 bases from J, the gap between germline ends came to 8 bases. There are 14 residues in the CDR3. CDR3 nucleotides: TGCGCCAGCAGCCAAGAGGTTTCGACCTACGAGCAGTACTTC. Translation: CASSQEVSTYEQYF.

The chain joins TRBV7-9 to TRBJ2-4; D gene unclear. The J call may be wrong; the DNA end is better matched by TRBJ2-5. This CDR3 region has 10 residues. Germline-derived CDR1 and CDR2 are SEHNR and FQNEAQ (reference sequence). This chain's CDR3 is CAGQIETQYF. The CDR3 coding sequence is TGTGCCGGCCAAATAGAGACCCAGTACTTC.

DNA for the CDR3: TGTGCCAGCAGCCCGGACAGGGTCGTTGAAGCTTTCTTT. Amino acids: CASSPDRVVEAFF. The chain joins TRBV25-1 to TRBJ1-1, with 8 nucleotides matching TRBD1. The V and J ends lost 6 bases and 7 bases, in that order; junction bases with no gene match: 7. Germline V CDR1 and CDR2: MGHDK, SYGVNS. The CDR3 has 13 amino acids.

The chain joins TRBV12-5 to TRBJ2-5, with TRBD2 matching over 7 bases. Trimming at V came to 2 bases and at J to 3 bases, leaving 12 bases not matched to a gene. CDR3 size: 17 residues. The V gene's germline CDR1 is LGHNT and CDR2 FRNRAP. The CDR3 nucleotides are TGTGCTAGTGGTTTGACGGGGAGGACCCTAGCGGAAGAGACCCAGTACTTC. Translation gives CASGLTGRTLAEETQYF.

Regarding this clonotype: Germline is not matched at one junction end, which may reflect a read error. The V and J genes are TRBV9 and TRBJ1-1; D is possibly TRBD1 (5 bases). The germline V gene has CDR1 SGDLS and CDR2 YYNGEE. The CDR3 totals 14 residues. CDR3 bases: TGTACCAGCAGCGCTATAGTGGGGGGGACTGAAGCTTTCTTT. As protein: CTSSAIVGGTEAFF.

The chain employs TRBV7-9 and TRBJ1-1, with a weak D call TRBD1 (5 bases). This CDR3 has 17 residues. The ends were cut back, 5 bases at V and 3 bases at J, with 22 bases in the middle. Germline V lookup: CDR1 SEHNR, CDR2 FQNEAQ (reference sequence). The CDR3, as DNA: TGTGCCAGCAGCCCGACGGGGGGTAGGGGAGGTGACACTGAAGCTTTCTTT. Amino acids: CASSPTGGRGGDTEAFF.

This sequence joins TRBV4-3 and TRBJ1-2; D ambiguous. The V gene lost 9 bases and the J gene lost 1 base, with 36 bases spanning the gap. The CDR3 runs to 21 residues. Germline assignment: CDR1 LGHNA and CDR2 YSLEER. CDR3 loop: CASRSVPSVTLGTDINYGYTF. The CDR3 DNA reads TGCGCCAGTCGTAGTGTCCCCAGCGTAACCCTAGGCACAGATATTAACTATGGCTACACCTTC.